This T cell receptor beta chain was identified in a study of vaccination and CD4 T cells after COVID-19. Background on the study: Culture controls were given either a CEFX pool, an HIV-1 Nef pool, or no peptide.

The treatment here: roughly 10-day PBMC culture with coronavirus spike peptide pools or control peptides (ViraFEST assay). For this clonotype: What it binds is unknown.

The V end lost 6 bases, the J end lost 4 bases, and 15 bases lay between the germline ends. Germline assignment: CDR1 LNHDA and CDR2 SQIVND (reference sequence). The CDR3 has 14 residues. The Oncomine TCR Beta short-read assay sequenced DNA from cultured CD4+ T cells. From the PCR reads, TCRdb called clonotypes with MiXCR, one entry per CDR3 protein. This table has about 15,000 distinct CDR3 sequences, about 55% appearing once. What was sequenced was CD4+ T cells from blood, cultured in vitro. This sequence originates from a human donor who had recovered from COVID-19. The rearrangement uses TRBV19 and TRBJ1-2; perhaps TRBD1 as D (6 bases). CDR3: CASSLRGATYGYTF. CDR3 in DNA: TGTGCCAGTAGCCTCCGGGGGGCGACCTATGGCTACACCTTC. The full variable domain, its missing parts supplied by reference TRBV19 and TRBJ1-2, is DGGITQSPKYLFRKEGQNVTLSCEQNLNHDAMYWYRQDPGQGLRLIYYSQIVNDFQKGDIAEGYSVSREKKESFPLTVTSAQKNPTAFYLCASSLRGATYGYTFGSGTRLTVV.